The clone carrying this T cell receptor beta chain has only one observation. Its target is unknown. Generated by immunoSEQ multiplex PCR, the TCRdb table keeps only in-frame clones and is missing some. Among some 170,000 clones listed, about nine tenths were seen once. From germline, CDR1 is SGDLS and CDR2 YYNGEE. Trimming left V 3 bases short and J 9 bases short, with 19 bases between. CDR3 size: 15 residues. This sample was included in a study of cytomegalovirus exposure and HLA in healthy donors. Broader study findings: There were a few CMV-associated chains whose specificity for CMV antigens was confirmed in vitro. Rare sequences made up most TCRs, while some public TCRs were found in many donors.

The clonotype originates from a woman aged 25 to 39 in good health and CMV-seronegative. This chain joins TRBV9 and TRBJ2-1, with D unresolved. Sample: PBMCs. This CDR3 is CASSEVGRIFPEQFF. As DNA, the CDR3 is TGTGCCAGCAGCGAGGTGGGCAGGATCTTTCCTGAGCAGTTCTTC. The full variable domain, with the rest looked up from reference TRBV9 and TRBJ2-1, is DSGVTQTPKHLITATGQRVTLRCSPRSGDLSVYWYQQSLDQGLQFLIQYYNGEERAKGNILERFSAQQFPDLHSELNLSSLELGDSALYFCASSEVGRIFPEQFFGPGTRLTVL.